The rows below give T cell receptor beta chains drawn from one sample of a study of blood T cells in healthy people across ages. Using its own MiXCR run on the 5' RACE reads, TCRdb lists one record per CDR3 protein. The repertoire has some 1.8 million distinct CDR3 sequences, around 40% of them found once; the top ten carry more than 20%. Sequencing input: blood. These receptors all come from a human donor in good health. The CDR3 runs from the conserved cysteine through the conserved F or W. D genes are given only for firm matches. Clone size is shown for a subset of rows, as once, few, many or a class of expanded clone.

j_call d_call clone_size v_call cdr3_aa cdr3_nt
TRBJ2-7 TRBD2 NA TRBV11-2 CASSLGAGGYNEQYF TGTGCCAGCAGCTTAGGAGCCGGGGGGTACAATGAGCAGTACTTC
TRBJ1-4 TRBD1 NA TRBV6-5 CASRTQGVNEKLFF TGTGCCAGCAGGACTCAGGGGGTTAATGAAAAACTGTTTTTT
TRBJ1-5 NA few TRBV7-6 CASSPEQGRLNQPQHF TGTGCCAGCAGCCCGGAACAGGGACGGTTGAATCAGCCCCAGCATTTT
TRBJ2-1 TRBD1 NA TRBV6-2/TRBV6-3 CASRGRGLSRSYNEQFF TGTGCCAGCAGGGGTAGGGGGCTGTCCCGCTCCTACAATGAGCAGTTCTTC
TRBJ2-4 NA NA TRBV21-1 CASSKPRGQKNIQYF TGTGCCAGCAGCAAACCCCGAGGACAGAAAAACATTCAGTACTTC
TRBJ2-5 NA few TRBV6-6 CASSYDVWETQYF TGTGCCAGCAGTTACGACGTCTGGGAGACCCAGTACTTC
TRBJ1-3 NA NA TRBV12-3/TRBV12-4 CASSFFARGNTIYF TGTGCCAGCAGTTTTTTCGCCCGTGGAAACACCATATATTTT
TRBJ2-1 TRBD1 NA TRBV12-3/TRBV12-4 CASTLGQGNNEQFF TGTGCCAGCACCCTAGGACAGGGGAACAATGAGCAGTTCTTC
TRBJ1-2 NA NA TRBV5-6 CASSSGRVYGYTF TGTGCCAGCAGCTCCGGACGGGTCTATGGCTACACCTTC
TRBJ1-5 NA NA TRBV6-6 CASSREGSNQPQHF TGTGCCAGCAGTAGAGAGGGCTCCAATCAGCCCCAGCATTTT
TRBJ1-2 TRBD1 NA TRBV3-1 CASSQGAGGFGYTF TGTGCCAGCAGCCAGGGGGCAGGGGGATTTGGCTACACCTTC
TRBJ2-7 TRBD2 few TRBV5-6 CASSHMGRGADEQYF TGTGCCAGCAGCCATATGGGGCGGGGGGCGGACGAGCAGTACTTC
TRBJ1-2 NA few TRBV7-2 CASSLNLAAEKGYTF TGTGCCAGCAGCTTAAATTTGGCCGCCGAGAAAGGCTACACCTTC
TRBJ2-5 NA few TRBV4-2 CASSQVVMDRSYNEQYF TGTGCCAGCAGCCAAGTGGTGATGGACAGATCCTACAATGAGCAGTACTTC
TRBJ2-5 NA few TRBV7-2 CASTGRSQETQYF TGTGCCAGCACCGGCAGGAGTCAAGAGACCCAGTACTTC
TRBJ2-7 TRBD1 NA TRBV6-5 CASRLGQGARFEQYF TGTGCCAGCAGGTTGGGACAGGGGGCGAGGTTCGAGCAGTACTTC
TRBJ2-1 TRBD2 NA TRBV2 CASRESRLANEQFF TGTGCCAGCAGGGAAAGTAGACTAGCCAATGAGCAGTTCTTC
TRBJ2-5 TRBD2 NA TRBV7-9 CASSLLAGKETQYF TGTGCCAGCAGCTTACTAGCGGGCAAAGAGACCCAGTACTTC
TRBJ2-5 NA few TRBV12-3/TRBV12-4 CASSLNGHPGETQYF TGTGCCAGCAGTCTCAACGGACACCCTGGGGAGACCCAGTACTTC
TRBJ2-5 NA many TRBV28 CASRGTFQETQYF TGTGCCAGCAGAGGGACATTCCAAGAGACCCAGTACTTC
TRBJ1-1 NA NA TRBV12-3/TRBV12-4 CASSFQVLLPEAFF TGTGCCAGCAGTTTTCAGGTTCTTTTGCCTGAAGCTTTCTTT
TRBJ2-1 TRBD1 NA TRBV7-8 CASSHGQGRGNEQFF TGTGCCAGCAGCCATGGACAGGGTAGAGGCAATGAGCAGTTCTTC
TRBJ2-7 TRBD1 few TRBV4-1 CASSQPRQGAGYEQYF TGCGCCAGCAGCCAACCCCGACAGGGGGCGGGATACGAGCAGTACTTC
TRBJ1-2 NA few TRBV25-1 CASSEYSGYGYTF TGTGCCAGCAGTGAATATTCGGGCTATGGCTACACCTTC
TRBJ1-5 NA NA TRBV2 CASSHSGQSNQPQHF TGTGCCAGCAGTCATTCCGGACAGAGCAATCAGCCCCAGCATTTT
TRBJ2-1 TRBD1 few TRBV18 CASSPLGQVSSYNEQFF TGTGCCAGCTCACCTCTTGGACAGGTCAGCTCCTACAATGAGCAGTTCTTC
TRBJ2-3 NA NA TRBV2 CASSGTIYTQYF TGTGCCAGCAGTGGGACGATCTATACGCAGTATTTT
TRBJ1-4 NA NA TRBV6-6 CASSYEGGLFF TGTGCCAGCAGTTACGAGGGAGGACTGTTTTTT
TRBJ2-4 TRBD2 NA TRBV29-1 CSSGLRLAINEQYF TGCAGCTCGGGCTTAAGACTAGCGATAAATGAGCAGTACTTC
TRBJ2-7 TRBD2 few TRBV3-1 CASSQDHVGAGGYEQYF TGTGCCAGCAGCCAAGATCATGTTGGTGCGGGGGGTTACGAGCAGTACTTC
TRBJ2-5 NA few TRBV20-1 CSTRGYQETQYF TGCAGCACTCGGGGTTACCAAGAGACCCAGTACTTC
TRBJ2-1 NA few TRBV20-1 CSARSFNEQFF TGCAGTGCTAGGAGTTTCAATGAGCAGTTCTTC
TRBJ2-3 TRBD2 NA TRBV7-9 CASSPTSGGPNTQYF TGTGCCAGCAGCCCGACTAGCGGGGGGCCCAATACGCAGTATTTT
TRBJ2-1 TRBD2 NA TRBV24-1 CATSPTSGGARNEQFF TGTGCCACCAGCCCGACTAGCGGGGGGGCTAGGAATGAGCAGTTCTTC
TRBJ1-2 TRBD1 NA TRBV14 CASSPLMDRWGNGYTF TGTGCCAGCAGCCCCCTGATGGACAGGTGGGGAAATGGCTACACCTTC
TRBJ1-1 NA few TRBV12-3/TRBV12-4 CASFIRGGTNLNTEAFF TGTGCCAGCTTTATCCGGGGGGGGACCAACCTGAACACTGAAGCTTTCTTT
TRBJ2-1 TRBD2 few TRBV20-1 CSAPKGLAGGEQFF TGCAGTGCCCCGAAGGGGCTAGCGGGGGGGGAGCAGTTCTTC
TRBJ2-3 NA NA TRBV7-3 CASSLGAGPSTDTQYF TGTGCCAGCAGCTTAGGGGCGGGTCCTAGCACAGATACGCAGTATTTT
TRBJ1-2 TRBD1 NA TRBV7-9 CASSQQGTANYGYTF TGTGCCAGCAGCCAACAGGGGACAGCTAACTATGGCTACACCTTC
TRBJ2-5 TRBD2 NA TRBV20-1 CSVFRTRGQETQYF TGCAGTGTATTCAGGACTAGAGGACAAGAGACCCAGTACTTC
TRBJ2-5 NA few TRBV7-9 CAVAYQETQYF TGTGCCGTCGCGTATCAAGAGACCCAGTACTTC
TRBJ2-7 TRBD2 once TRBV7-6 CTSSLGVAGDPSYEQYF TGTACCAGCAGCTTAGGAGTAGCGGGGGATCCCTCCTACGAGCAGTACTTC
TRBJ2-1 NA NA TRBV29-1 CSAIWTDYNEQFF TGCAGCGCGATCTGGACAGATTACAATGAGCAGTTCTTC
TRBJ1-4 TRBD1 NA TRBV12-3/TRBV12-4 CASTYRGANEKLFF TGTGCCAGCACCTACAGGGGCGCTAATGAAAAACTGTTTTTT
TRBJ1-4 TRBD1 once TRBV5-1 CASSPRPGQGVAWDEKLFF TGCGCCAGCAGCCCGCGCCCGGGACAGGGAGTTGCTTGGGATGAAAAACTGTTTTTT
TRBJ1-1 TRBD1 NA TRBV28 CASSRYRGSGTEAFF TGTGCCAGCAGTAGGTACAGGGGCTCGGGGACTGAAGCTTTCTTT
TRBJ1-2 NA many TRBV20-1 CSAASMRGSGYTF TGCAGTGCGGCCTCGATGCGGGGCAGCGGCTACACCTTC
TRBJ2-7 TRBD2 NA TRBV5-1 CASSWSGGLSYEQYF TGCGCCAGCAGCTGGAGCGGGGGCCTCTCCTACGAGCAGTACTTC
TRBJ1-2 NA NA TRBV14 CASSQLGDGGYTF TGTGCCAGCAGCCAACTAGGGGATGGGGGCTACACCTTC
TRBJ1-1 NA NA TRBV5-6 CASSFYIRQMNTEAFF TGTGCCAGCAGCTTTTATATTCGGCAAATGAACACTGAAGCTTTCTTT
TRBJ2-1 NA NA TRBV2 CANMDSQNEQIF TGTGCCAACATGGACAGCCAAAATGAGCAGATCTTC